In this sample, the clone carrying this T cell receptor beta chain turned up a few times. Its antigen is not known. The same CDR3 is also encoded by other DNA sequences in this sample. This specimen belongs to a study of beta chain features in type 1 diabetes. Findings of the study overall: People with Type 1 diabetes carried modestly yet significantly shorter TCRB CDR3s in all four CD4+ subsets.

V was cut by 4 bases and J by 7 bases, with 4 bases left in between. The CDR3 covers 11 residues. Germline loops: CDR1 SGHTA, CDR2 FQGTGA. The authors reverse transcribed all of the isolated RNA, so sequencing captured expressed TCRB transcripts. The method was immunoSEQ multiplex PCR; TCRdb's version includes in-frame clones alone and lacks a portion of them. The table records hundreds of thousands of clones, 11% of them present only once. What was sequenced was naive CD4+ T cells from blood. The source of this sequence is a man aged 25-45 years with type 1 diabetes. V usage is TRBV7-3 and J usage is TRBJ2-2; no clear D. The CDR3 here is CASSSGGELFF. CDR3 sequence (DNA): TGTGCCAGCAGCTCAGGCGGGGAGCTGTTTTTT.